The next 31 T cell receptor beta chains were all read from a single sample in a study of Graves' ophthalmopathy and Graves' hyperthyroidism. RNA transcripts provided the template for amplifying TCR beta CDR3 regions. A first-round RT-PCR used HTBI primers, followed by a second-round multiplex PCR. TCRdb redid the calling of the multiplex PCR reads with MiXCR, one entry per CDR3 protein. The sample records about 640,000 distinct CDR3 sequences, about two fifths being singletons. Material for sequencing was peripheral blood. The source is an adult man with Graves' ophthalmopathy.

This chain uses TRBV2 with TRBJ2-2; D possibly corresponds to TRBD1 (6 bases). The CDR3 consists of 15 residues. V lost 5 bases and J 7 bases, leaving 17 bases between the germline ends. Per the germline V gene, CDR1 is SNHLY and CDR2 is FYNNEI. CDR3 amino acids: CASSRTDKGVGELFF. The CDR3 coding sequence is TGTGCCAGCAGTCGAACGGACAAGGGGGTCGGGGAGCTGTTTTTT. The whole variable domain, filled in from reference TRBV2 and TRBJ2-2, reads EPEVTQTPSHQVTQMGQEVILRCVPISNHLYFYWYRQILGQKVEFLVSFYNNEISEKSEIFDDQFSVERPDGSNFTLKIRSTKLEDSAMYFCASSRTDKGVGELFFGEGSRLTVL.

Points on this clonotype: Being one base from a much bigger clone, this may be a read error. This chain links TRBV15 with TRBJ1-1, with D unclear. This CDR3 has 17 residues. In germline, CDR1 is LNHNV, CDR2 YYDKDF (reference sequence). V was trimmed by 1 base and J by 1 base, leaving 16 bases between them. CDR3 bases: TGTGCCACCAGCAGAGGGACGTACAACCGGCCGAACACTGAAGCTTTCTTT. This encodes CATSRGTYNRPNTEAFF.

A note on this clonotype: As the CDR3 is not closed by the conserved phenylalanine or tryptophan, this likely results from a read error. The chain has TRBV27 and TRBJ2-5; 7 bases fit TRBD1. The junction had 16 bases not matched to a gene; V was cut back by 5 bases and J by 1 base. CDR1 and CDR2 (germline): MNHEY, SMNVEV (reference sequence). This CDR3 region has 18 residues. The CDR3 DNA sequence: TGTGCCAGCAGTCCATCTCCGACAGGGCTAGGGGGCCAAGAGACCCAGTACCTC. As protein: CASSPSPTGLGGQETQYL.

The sample holds a few counts of this clonotype. This could be a read error, since a much larger clone is one nucleotide away. The gene calls are TRBV7-2 and TRBJ2-5; D is undetermined. The CDR3 spans 13 residues. The germline gives CDR1 SGHTA, CDR2 FQGNSA. CDR3 sequence: CAGSPPRVETQYF. The CDR3 bases are TGTGCCGGCAGCCCCCCGAGAGTGGAGACCCAGTACTTC.

This chain joins TRBV25-1 and TRBJ2-5, with D perhaps matching TRBD2 (5 bases). The germline gives CDR1 MGHDK, CDR2 SYGVNS. The CDR3 spans 17 residues. Trimming took off 4 bases at V and 0 bases at J, with 18 bases between the two ends. The CDR3 loop reads CASSARDGVLYQETQYF. CDR3 in DNA: TGTGCCAGCAGTGCTAGAGACGGGGTATTGTACCAAGAGACCCAGTACTTC.

This clonotype was picked up a small number of times. This chain connects TRBV20-1 to TRBJ2-7; TRBD1 matches 7 bases. CDR1 and CDR2 from the germline V gene are DFQATT and SNEGSKA (reference sequence). Trimming removed 0 bases from V and 2 bases from J; junction bases left unmatched: 4. The CDR3 consists of 14 residues. CDR3 sequence reads: CSAREPGTAYEQYF. CDR3 nucleotide sequence: TGCAGTGCTAGAGAGCCCGGGACAGCCTACGAGCAGTACTTC.

A note on this clonotype: A much more abundant neighbour one base away suggests this may be a read error. V and J are TRBV25-1 and TRBJ2-7, with 7 bases aligning to TRBD1. CDR1 is MGHDK and CDR2 is SYGVNS in the germline V gene. This CDR3 has 16 residues. Here the CDR3 reads CACSDGGRDSPYEQYF. CDR3 coding DNA: TGTGCCTGCAGTGATGGAGGTCGGGACAGTCCCTACGAGCAGTACTTC.

The table lists this clonotype with a few counts. The V and J genes are TRBV4-2 and TRBJ1-4, with D possibly matching TRBD1 (6 bases). CDR3 length: 15 amino acids. V was shortened by 0 bases and J by 5 bases, with 10 bases between the two germline ends. Germline values: CDR1 LGHNA, CDR2 YNFKEQ. In DNA form, the CDR3 reads TGTGCCAGCAGCCAAGATTGGGGGCAGAATGAAAAACTGTTTTTT. It translates to CASSQDWGQNEKLFF.

This clonotype was seen at least ten times. The V and J genes are TRBV7-6 and TRBJ1-1; no clear D gene. This CDR3 spans 15 amino acids. The V end lost 1 base, the J end lost 3 bases, and 12 bases lay between the germline ends. From germline, CDR1 is SGHVS and CDR2 FNYEAQ. In DNA form, the CDR3 reads TGTGCCAGCAGCTTAGGTGTCCCGGGCCACACTGAAGCTTTCTTT. Protein sequence: CASSLGVPGHTEAFF.

This clonotype was observed at least ten times. The chain uses TRBV5-4 and TRBJ2-6, with a weak D call TRBD2 (5 bases). The CDR3 runs 16 residues. V dropped 5 bases and J dropped 0 bases, with 12 bases sitting between them. Germline-derived CDR1 and CDR2 are SGHNT and YYREEE (reference sequence). This chain's CDR3 is CASSPDWVSGANVLTF. The CDR3 DNA follows: TGTGCCAGCAGTCCGGACTGGGTCTCTGGGGCCAACGTCCTGACTTTC.

The chain recombines TRBV7-9 with TRBJ1-4; a possible D gene is TRBD1 (6 bases). The CDR3 runs 13 residues. Germline lookup yields CDR1 SEHNR and CDR2 FQNEAQ (reference sequence). V gave up 2 bases and J gave up 11 bases, with 12 bases separating them. CDR3 amino acids: CASSLPTGGKLFF. The CDR3 bases are TGTGCCAGCAGCTTACCAACCGGGGGCAAACTGTTTTTT. Variable domain in full (rest from reference TRBV7-9 and TRBJ1-4): DTGVSQNPRHKITKRGQNVTFRCDPISEHNRLYWYRQTLGQGPEFLTYFQNEAQLEKSRLLSDRFSAERPKGSFSTLEIQRTEQGDSAMYLCASSLPTGGKLFFGSGTQLSVL.

This clonotype was detected only a few times. The junction does not match germline at one end; this may be a read error. The chain uses TRBV10-3 and TRBJ2-7, with 10 bases matching TRBD1. Germline assignment: CDR1 ENHRY and CDR2 SYGVKD. This CDR3 has 13 amino acids. CDR3 DNA sequence: TGTGCCAGCAGTCCTGGACAGGGGGACGAGCAGTACTTC. It encodes CASSPGQGDEQYF.

Concerning this clonotype itself: A clone one base away is much larger, so this may be a read error. CDR3 sequence reads: CSARDRMRVTEAFF. The CDR3 DNA sequence: TGCAGTGCCCGGGACAGGATGAGGGTCACTGAAGCTTTCTTT. V and J are TRBV20-1 and TRBJ1-1; 8 bases agree with TRBD1. Germline loops: CDR1 DFQATT, CDR2 SNEGSKA (reference sequence). The CDR3 is made up of 14 amino acids. With V trimmed by 6 bases and J by 4 bases, 10 bases remained unmatched.

This chain connects TRBV2 to TRBJ2-5, with D possibly called TRBD1 or TRBD2 (6 bases each). V was trimmed by 8 bases and J by 3 bases, leaving 16 bases between them. The CDR3 extends over 14 amino acids. Germline V gene sequence: CDR1 SNHLY, CDR2 FYNNEI. CDR3 sequence reads: CASVKGGPKETQYF. The CDR3 nucleotides are TGTGCCAGCGTCAAAGGGGGGCCAAAAGAGACCCAGTACTTC.

This clonotype appeared once. A much larger clone sits a single nucleotide away, making a read error possible. The gene calls are TRBV5-1 and TRBJ2-5, with 10 bases matching TRBD1. The CDR3 sequence is 14 residues long. The ends lost 4 bases at V and 3 bases at J; junction bases unmatched: 3. Germline CDR1 is SGHRS and CDR2 is YFSETQ. Here the CDR3 DNA reads TGCGCCAGCAGCATGACAGGGGGCGAAGAGACCCAGTACTTC. Its translation: CASSMTGGEETQYF.

This clonotype has a handful of counts. The chain employs TRBV12-5 and TRBJ1-1; tentative D call: TRBD1 (5 bases). Trimming shortened V by 5 bases and J by 3 bases, and 13 bases separated the two germline ends. In germline, CDR1 is LGHNT, CDR2 FRNRAP. The CDR3 has 14 residues. The DNA for the CDR3 is TGTGCTAGTGGTCCAAGGGGCCCTGACACTGAAGCTTTCTTT. Its protein is CASGPRGPDTEAFF.

Many counts were recorded for this clonotype. The chain joins TRBV20-1 to TRBJ2-2; TRBD2 matches 10 bases. V lost 3 bases to trimming and J lost 7 bases; unmatched junction nucleotides: 17. The CDR3 totals 18 residues. Per the germline V gene, CDR1 is DFQATT and CDR2 is SNEGSKA (reference sequence). CDR3 coding DNA: TGCAGTGCTAGGATGGTCACCGGGGTAGCGGGGGGCGGCGGGGAGCTGTTTTTT. It yields the protein CSARMVTGVAGGGGELFF.

The J gene is TRBJ1-2, the V gene TRBV2, with D uncertain. V was shortened by 6 bases and J by 4 bases, with 18 bases between the two germline ends. From germline, CDR1 is SNHLY and CDR2 FYNNEI. This CDR3 has 15 amino acids. The CDR3 region is CASRLTGPGGYGYTF. The CDR3 coding sequence is TGTGCCAGCAGACTTACTGGACCTGGAGGCTATGGCTACACCTTC.

Details on this clonotype: Possible read error: a much larger clone is one base away. No DNA is shown, since the ends of the CDR3 on it are uncertain; the CDR3 is the one TCRdb lists. The genes are TRBV9 and TRBJ1-2; TRBD1 is the table's D call and was not checked against the DNA. Germline V gene lookup returns CDR1 SGDLS and CDR2 YYNGEE. From its first to its last residue, the CDR3 has 15 amino acids. The CDR3 reads CASSPLEGANYGCTF.

This sequence joins TRBV6-1 and TRBJ2-7, with unresolved D. This CDR3 has 14 residues. The germline V gene encodes CDR1 MNHNS and CDR2 SASEGT. The germline V and J ends were trimmed by 7 bases and 0 bases, with 13 bases remaining between them. The CDR3 DNA reads TGTGCCAGCACCGGCGGAATACCCTCCTACGAGCAGTACTTC. Translated: CASTGGIPSYEQYF.

This sequence joins TRBV7-8 and TRBJ1-1; 9 bases fit TRBD1. Trimming took 5 bases from V and 13 from J; bases not matched to a gene: 5. The CDR3 is 11 amino acids. Germline lookup yields CDR1 SGHVS and CDR2 FQNEAQ. This CDR3 reads CASSVTGGDFF. CDR3 coding DNA: TGTGCCAGCAGCGTGACAGGGGGGGATTTCTTT.

This clonotype was counted at least ten times. This sequence joins TRBV19 and TRBJ1-1; a possible D gene is TRBD1 (5 bases). The CDR3 covers 15 residues. CDR1 and CDR2 (germline): LNHDA, SQIVND (reference sequence). Trimming pared 4 bases from V and 0 bases from J, leaving 12 bases between. The CDR3 DNA reads as TGTGCCAGTAGTAAGGACGGGACCATGAACACTGAAGCTTTCTTT. The encoded protein is CASSKDGTMNTEAFF.

V and J are TRBV6-5 and TRBJ2-7; possible D gene TRBD1, 5 bases. This CDR3 has 15 amino acids. V was cut by 0 bases and J by 5 bases, with 14 bases left in between. Germline V gives CDR1 MNHEY, CDR2 SVGAGI. CDR3 coding DNA: TGTGCCAGCAGTTACTCGACCCAGGGTCTAGACGAGCAGTACTTC. It codes for CASSYSTQGLDEQYF.

The J gene is TRBJ2-7, the V gene TRBV7-8; 7 nucleotides match TRBD1. CDR3 length: 13 amino acids. Germline V gene sequence: CDR1 SGHVS, CDR2 FQNEAQ. V lost 5 bases, J lost 5 bases, and 6 bases stayed unmatched. The CDR3 loop reads CASSRQGGHEQYF. The CDR3 DNA follows: TGTGCCAGCAGCCGACAGGGCGGCCACGAGCAGTACTTC.

This rearrangement joins TRBV5-1 to TRBJ1-1; D gene ambiguous. The CDR3 consists of 16 residues. Germline V lookup: CDR1 SGHRS, CDR2 YFSETQ. Trimming cost V 3 bases and J 0 bases, with 15 bases left between them. CDR3 protein: CASSSSPSGMNTEAFF. CDR3 nucleotide sequence: TGCGCCAGCAGCTCCTCCCCGTCCGGAATGAACACTGAAGCTTTCTTT.

Ten or more counts support this clonotype. The chain combines TRBV10-3 with TRBJ2-7; D is ambiguous. This CDR3 is 13 amino acids long. V lost 10 bases and J 3 bases, leaving 16 bases between the germline ends. CDR1 is ENHRY, CDR2 SYGVKD, per germline. CDR3 sequence reads: CATHRGRVYEQYF. As DNA, the CDR3 is TGTGCCACCCACCGAGGCCGAGTCTACGAGCAGTACTTC.

This clonotype was observed at least ten times. The gene calls are TRBV4-1 and TRBJ1-2; perhaps TRBD1 as D (6 bases). V was cut by 1 base and J by 2 bases, with 8 bases left in between. Germline V gives CDR1 MGHRA, CDR2 YSYEKL. The CDR3 extends over 14 amino acids. DNA of the CDR3: TGCGCCAGCAGCCAAGTTGGACAGAACTATGGCTACACCTTC. Protein sequence: CASSQVGQNYGYTF.

This clonotype was recorded at least ten times. The chain couples TRBV27 to TRBJ1-2; D is possibly TRBD1 (5 bases). Looked up from germline, CDR1 is MNHEY and CDR2 is SMNVEV (reference sequence). The CDR3 sequence is 12 residues long. V dropped 6 bases and J dropped 3 bases, with 8 bases sitting between them. The CDR3 loop reads CASRSGDYGYTF. The CDR3 coding sequence is TGTGCCAGCAGATCGGGGGACTATGGCTACACCTTC.

The gene calls are TRBV2 and TRBJ1-2; 7 bases match TRBD1. Germline-derived CDR1 and CDR2 are SNHLY and FYNNEI. There are 14 residues in the CDR3. With 6 bases clipped from V and 6 bases from J, the junction kept 10 bases outside the gene matches. Here the CDR3 reads CASSVEGAYNGYTF. In DNA form, the CDR3 reads TGTGCCAGCAGCGTAGAGGGGGCTTACAATGGCTACACCTTC. Complete variable domain (other parts from reference TRBV2 and TRBJ1-2): EPEVTQTPSHQVTQMGQEVILRCVPISNHLYFYWYRQILGQKVEFLVSFYNNEISEKSEIFDDQFSVERPDGSNFTLKIRSTKLEDSAMYFCASSVEGAYNGYTFGSGTRLTVV.

This clonotype was seen a few times. V is TRBV6-2 or TRBV6-3 and J is TRBJ2-7; D call uncertain. V gave up 4 bases and J gave up 5 bases, with 27 bases separating them. Germline assignment: CDR1 MNHEY and CDR2 SVGEGT. CDR3 length: 18 amino acids. The CDR3 DNA is TGTGCCAGCAGTTCGGAGCCTCCTCGTCGTCCGTCCGTCCACGAGCAGTACTTC. Its protein is CASSSEPPRRPSVHEQYF.

The sample holds a few counts of this clonotype. The CDR3 region is CSARVRTGGGETQYF. The CDR3 DNA sequence: TGCAGTGCTAGAGTTAGGACAGGGGGGGGAGAGACCCAGTACTTC. The chain carries TRBV20-1 and TRBJ2-5; 10 bases are shared with TRBD1. The CDR3 totals 15 residues. V lost 1 base and J lost 4; bases outside the gene matches: 6. Germline V CDR1 and CDR2: DFQATT, SNEGSKA (reference sequence).